Presented here are 12 T cell receptor beta chains from one specimen sequenced in a study of blood T cells in healthy people across ages. Through a sample-barcoded 5' primer and a J-beta primer mix, a second PCR was run for roughly 6 to 12 cycles. One entry per CDR3 protein results from TCRdb running MiXCR on the 5' RACE reads. The sample includes over a million distinct CDR3 sequences, 42% of them seen just once. Sequencing input: blood. The receptors here all came from a young woman in good health.

V is TRBV2 and J is TRBJ2-5; 10 positions match TRBD2. The DNA end is a closer match to TRBJ2-1, so the J assignment may be wrong. The CDR3 loop spans 15 amino acids. From germline, CDR1 is SNHLY and CDR2 FYNNEI. CDR3 residues: CASSVAASGREEQFF. DNA of the CDR3: TGTGCCAGCAGTGTGGCGGCTAGCGGGAGAGAGGAGCAGTTCTTC.

The rearrangement uses TRBV5-1 and TRBJ2-7; perhaps TRBD2 as D (5 bases). CDR1 and CDR2 (germline): SGHRS, YFSETQ. The V gene lost 4 bases and the J gene lost 4 bases, with 9 bases spanning the gap. The CDR3 consists of 12 residues. The CDR3 sequence is CASSGSQYEQYF. The CDR3 bases are TGCGCCAGCAGCGGGAGTCAGTACGAGCAGTACTTC.

The V call is TRBV7-3, the J call TRBJ2-1; perhaps D is TRBD1 or TRBD2 (5 bases each). V was cut by 4 bases and J by 8 bases, with 15 bases left in between. CDR1 SGHTA and CDR2 FQGTGA come from the germline V gene. The CDR3 extends over 14 amino acids. The CDR3: CASSSLGPSDEQFF. The CDR3 DNA sequence: TGTGCCAGCAGCTCCCTGGGACCAAGCGATGAGCAGTTCTTC.

This chain joins TRBV5-6 and TRBJ2-7; the D is unclear. CDR1 and CDR2 from the germline V gene are SGHDT and YYEEEE. The CDR3 sequence is 12 residues long. The germline V and J ends were trimmed by 2 bases and 6 bases, with 9 bases remaining between them. Here the CDR3 DNA reads TGTGCCAGCAGCTTCGCCGCCTCCGAGCAGTACTTC. It specifies CASSFAASEQYF.

This chain uses TRBV7-8 with TRBJ2-7; 8 bases map to TRBD2. This CDR3 is 16 amino acids long. Looked up from germline, CDR1 is SGHVS and CDR2 is FQNEAQ. Trimming took 5 bases from V and 7 from J; bases not matched to a gene: 16. CDR3 bases: TGTGCCAGCAGCACACTAGCGGAGCTCTCCTACAATGAGCAGTACTTC. Amino acids: CASSTLAELSYNEQYF. Full variable domain (missing parts from reference TRBV7-8 and TRBJ2-7): GAGVSQSPRYKVAKRGQDVALRCDPISGHVSLFWYQQALGQGPEFLTYFQNEAQLDKSGLPSDRFFAERPEGSVSTLKIQRTQQEDSAVYLCASSTLAELSYNEQYFGPGTRLTVT.

The sample holds a few counts of this clonotype. The V and J genes are TRBV7-9 and TRBJ1-6; D call uncertain. With 11 bases removed from V and 0 bases from J, the gap between germline ends came to 11 bases. This CDR3 comprises 14 residues. Germline lookup yields CDR1 SEHNR and CDR2 FQNEAQ (reference sequence). CDR3 in amino acids: CAGRRSSYNSPLHF. Written as DNA, the CDR3 is TGTGCCGGAAGACGGAGCTCCTATAATTCACCCCTCCACTTT.

The rearrangement uses TRBV7-2 and TRBJ1-1; maybe TRBD1 (6 bases). The CDR3 contains 19 residues. Trimming removed 0 bases from V and 6 bases from J, with 26 bases in between. Germline CDR1 is SGHTA and CDR2 is FQGNSA. The CDR3 sequence is CASSLAKEQGPYSGSEAFF. The CDR3 DNA reads TGTGCCAGCAGCTTAGCGAAGGAACAGGGCCCTTACTCTGGCTCTGAAGCTTTCTTT.

The V and J genes are TRBV12-3 or TRBV12-4 and TRBJ1-6; D is perhaps TRBD1 (5 bases). The V gene lost 7 bases and the J gene lost 8 bases, with 12 bases spanning the gap. The CDR3 consists of 13 residues. The CDR3 protein is CASTGAIDSPLHF. CDR3 nucleotides: TGTGCCAGCACTGGGGCCATTGATTCACCCCTCCACTTT.

The chain combines TRBV5-1 with TRBJ2-3; 12 bases map to TRBD2. The CDR3 consists of 15 residues. From germline, CDR1 is SGHRS and CDR2 YFSETQ. J lost 10 bases, V lost 6 bases, and 12 bases had no gene match. The CDR3 DNA is TGCGCCAGCACATGGCTAGCGGGGGGGAGTTTGGCGCAGTATTTT. Protein: CASTWLAGGSLAQYF.

This clonotype has more than one count but fewer than ten. The J gene is TRBJ2-3, the V gene TRBV28; 12 bases map to TRBD2. Germline-derived CDR1 and CDR2 are MDHEN and SYDVKM. The CDR3 loop spans 15 amino acids. V trimming: 4 bases; J trimming: 6 bases; junction bases outside the gene matches: 5. CDR3 loop: CASSSGTSGSDTQYF. Written as DNA, the CDR3 is TGTGCCAGCAGTTCCGGGACTAGCGGGTCGGATACGCAGTATTTT.

The CDR3 loop is CASSLGLGINEQYF. In nucleotides, the CDR3 is TGTGCCAGCAGCTTAGGACTGGGCATCAATGAGCAGTACTTC. V gene TRBV14 combines with J gene TRBJ2-7; D is perhaps TRBD2 (5 bases). V shed 5 bases and J shed 7 bases, with 18 bases lying between them. The CDR3 totals 14 residues. CDR1 SGHDN and CDR2 FVKESK come from the germline V gene.

The rearrangement uses TRBV9 and TRBJ2-6; no definite D call. The CDR3 has 14 residues. Germline lookup yields CDR1 SGDLS and CDR2 YYNGEE. Trimming pared 4 bases from V and 6 bases from J, leaving 11 bases between. The CDR3: CASSPPLTANVLTF. For the CDR3, the DNA is TGTGCCAGCAGCCCCCCCCTCACGGCCAACGTCCTGACTTTC. Variable domain in full (rest from reference TRBV9 and TRBJ2-6): DSGVTQTPKHLITATGQRVTLRCSPRSGDLSVYWYQQSLDQGLQFLIQYYNGEERAKGNILERFSAQQFPDLHSELNLSSLELGDSALYFCASSPPLTANVLTFGAGSRLTVL.